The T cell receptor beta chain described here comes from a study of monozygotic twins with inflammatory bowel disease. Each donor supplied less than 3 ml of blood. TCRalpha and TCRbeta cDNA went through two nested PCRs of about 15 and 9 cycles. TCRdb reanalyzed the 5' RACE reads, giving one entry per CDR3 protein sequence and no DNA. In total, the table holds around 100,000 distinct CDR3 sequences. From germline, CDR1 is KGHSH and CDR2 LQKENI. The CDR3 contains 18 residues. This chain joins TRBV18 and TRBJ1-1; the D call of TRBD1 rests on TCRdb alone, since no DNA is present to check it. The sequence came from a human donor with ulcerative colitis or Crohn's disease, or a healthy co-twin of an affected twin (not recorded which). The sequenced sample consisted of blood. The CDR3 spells CASSPKGQGRNMNTEAFF.